This entry concerns a single T cell receptor (beta chain). The antigen remains undetermined. Repertoires were generated with immunoSEQ multiplex PCR, while TCRdb's copy carries only in-frame clones and drops some. Here the sample spans over 120,000 clones, 85% to 95% being singletons. This CDR3 contains 14 residues. The V gene lost 2 bases and the J gene lost 3 bases, with 9 bases spanning the gap. Germline CDR1 reads MDHEN; CDR2 reads SYDVKM. These data originate in a study of T cell responses to AZD1222 COVID-19 vaccine. Overall study findings and caveats: Possibly, clonal diversity was underestimated; donors were largely white British and included more females.

The V and J genes are TRBV28 and TRBJ2-3; D is unclear. This TCR was sampled from an adult who had recovered from COVID-19. The specimen comprised peripheral blood, sampled after recovery from COVID-19. CDR3 amino acids: CASSLVVMTDTQYF. The CDR3 DNA is TGTGCCAGCAGTTTAGTCGTGATGACAGATACGCAGTATTTT. The full variable domain, in which reference TRBV28 and TRBJ2-3 provide the parts outside the CDR3, is DVKVTQSSRYLVKRTGEKVFLECVQDMDHENMFWYRQDPGLGLRLIYFSYDVKMKEKGDIPEGYSVSREKKERFSLILESASTNQTSMYLCASSLVVMTDTQYFGPGTRLTVL.